A selection of T cell receptor beta chains follows, all from one sample in a study of cytomegalovirus exposure and HLA in healthy donors. Data came from immunoSEQ multiplex PCR; TCRdb stores just in-frame clones and leaves some out. The sample records roughly 150,000 clones, 88% being singletons. Material: PBMCs. The origin of the receptors is a man aged 18 to 30 in good health and CMV-seronegative. Both conserved end residues are part of each CDR3. The order of the fields is J gene, clone size, D gene, V gene, CDR3 DNA, CDR3 protein. D genes are given only for firm matches. The size of a clone is reported for some rows only, either as once, few or many, or as a class for expanded clones.

>TRBJ1-2|NA|TRBD1|TRBV5-4
TGTGCCAGCAGGGGGGACAGCGCCAAGGGAAGCTACACCTTC
CASRGDSAKGSYTF
>TRBJ1-3|NA|TRBD1|TRBV5-1
TGCGCCAGCAGCCAGGGACAGGCGGACTCTGGAAACACCATATATTTT
CASSQGQADSGNTIYF
>TRBJ1-1|once|NA|TRBV11-3
TGTGCCAGCAGCCTATGGTTAAACACTGAAGCTTTCTTT
CASSLWLNTEAFF
>TRBJ1-1|NA|TRBD1|TRBV11-2
TGTGCCAGCAGCTTGACAGGGCCTGGGGCTTTCTTT
CASSLTGPGAFF
>TRBJ2-1|NA|NA|TRBV28
TGTGCCAGCAGTTTAGCGGGCGGAGAAGAGCAGTTCTTC
CASSLAGGEEQFF
>TRBJ2-3|NA|NA|TRBV10-1
TGCGCCAGCAGTGACAGGGGCCGTACAGATACGCAGTATTTT
CASSDRGRTDTQYF
>TRBJ2-7|NA|TRBD2|TRBV6-4
TGTGCCAGCAGTGACTCGCGGCGGGAGACCTACGAGCAGTACTTC
CASSDSRRETYEQYF
>TRBJ1-2|NA|NA|TRBV28
TGTGCCAGCGGGAGCTATGGCTACACCTTC
CASGSYGYTF
>TRBJ2-2|NA|NA|TRBV5-4
TGTGCCAGCAGCTTTAGACAGGCGAACACCGGGGAGCTGTTTTTT
CASSFRQANTGELFF
>TRBJ1-5|NA|TRBD1|TRBV28
TGTGCCAGCAGATCAGGGGGCGCGGGTAATCAGCCCCAGCATTTT
CASRSGGAGNQPQHF
>TRBJ1-6|NA|NA|TRBV5-1
TGCGCCAGCAGCTTAGAGGGCAGCTCCTATAATTCACCCCTCCACTTT
CASSLEGSSYNSPLHF
>TRBJ1-2|few|TRBD1|TRBV28
TGTGCCAGCAGTTTTAGGGGGCCTGGCTATGGCTACACCTTC
CASSFRGPGYGYTF
>TRBJ1-3|few|NA|TRBV15
TGTGCCACCAGCTCCCGGGGGGACACCATATATTTT
CATSSRGDTIYF
>TRBJ2-1|NA|NA|TRBV11-2
TGTGCCAGCAGCTTATATGTTTTAGCAGGGGTTAACGATGAGCAGTTCTTC
CASSLYVLAGVNDEQFF
>TRBJ2-1|NA|TRBD2|TRBV2
TGTGCCAGCTCAGAGTGGCGGGGGGGATACAATGAGCAGTTCTTC
CASSEWRGGYNEQFF
>TRBJ1-2|once|NA|TRBV2
TGTGCCAGCAGTGATGGGCGGGTTAGCTATGGCTACACCTTC
CASSDGRVSYGYTF
>TRBJ2-1|NA|NA|TRBV11-3
TGTGCCAGCAGCTTAGACTCGCGGAGGTGGGGTTACAATGAGCAGTTCTTC
CASSLDSRRWGYNEQFF
>TRBJ1-4|NA|NA|TRBV20-1
TGCAGTGCAAGAGAGACTCCAGGGCTGTTTTTT
CSARETPGLFF
>TRBJ2-1|NA|TRBD2|TRBV6-5
TGTGCCAGCAGTTATACTAGCGGGGGAGGGAATGAGCAGTTCTTC
CASSYTSGGGNEQFF
>TRBJ1-5|NA|NA|TRBV5-6
TGTGCCAGCAGCCAAAGGGGCTCTATATCGCCCCAGCATTTT
CASSQRGSISPQHF
>TRBJ2-7|NA|TRBD1|TRBV5-1
TGCGCCAGCAGCGTTGGTTCTACAGGGGGTAACGAGCAGTACTTC
CASSVGSTGGNEQYF
>TRBJ2-1|NA|TRBD1|TRBV19
TGTGCCAGTAGTATATGGGGGACAGGGGGTGTCAATGAGCAGTTCTTC
CASSIWGTGGVNEQFF
>TRBJ2-7|NA|TRBD1|TRBV27
TGTGCCAGCAGCAAAACCGGGACAGAGGGGAACGAGCAGTACTTC
CASSKTGTEGNEQYF
>TRBJ1-5|few|TRBD1|TRBV28
TGTGCCAGCAGTTCCTCAGGGGGCGGCAATCAGCCCCAGCATTTT
CASSSSGGGNQPQHF
>TRBJ2-7|NA|TRBD2|TRBV5-6
TGTGCCAGCAGTTTTGGGACTACTCATTTATACGAGCAGTACTTC
CASSFGTTHLYEQYF
>TRBJ1-2|NA|NA|TRBV28
TGTGCCAGCACCAACCTCAGCTATGGCTACACCTTC
CASTNLSYGYTF
>TRBJ1-3|once|TRBD1|TRBV7-8
TGTGCCAGCAGCTTCGGACAGGGTGTTGGAAACACCATATATTTT
CASSFGQGVGNTIYF
>TRBJ1-3|NA|NA|TRBV19
TGTGCCAGTAGTATTTGGGCTCCTGGAAACACCATATATTTT
CASSIWAPGNTIYF
>TRBJ1-1|NA|NA|TRBV4-1
TGCGCCAGCAGCCAAGAAGGGGGCACTGAAGCTTTCTTT
CASSQEGGTEAFF
>TRBJ1-1|NA|NA|TRBV29-1
TGCAGCGTTGAAGACCTGCGTAACACTGAAGCTTTCTTT
CSVEDLRNTEAFF
>TRBJ1-1|NA|NA|TRBV28
TGTGCCAGCACCCGGGGGGGGAGCACTGAAGCTTTCTTT
CASTRGGSTEAFF
>TRBJ2-5|NA|NA|TRBV4-2
TGTGCCAGCAGCCGAGAAGCATGGGGGGAGCAAGAGACCCAGTACTTC
CASSREAWGEQETQYF
>TRBJ2-3|NA|NA|TRBV6-1
TGTGCCAGCAGTGAGATGTCGCAGGGATGGGCAGATACGCAGTATTTT
CASSEMSQGWADTQYF
>TRBJ1-5|NA|TRBD1|TRBV28
TGTGCCGGATTACTACAGGGGTCACATAGCAATCAGCCCCAGCATTTT
CAGLLQGSHSNQPQHF
>TRBJ1-3|NA|NA|TRBV5-4
TGTGCCAGCAGCTTGGGACACCAGTACTCTGGAAACACCATATATTTT
CASSLGHQYSGNTIYF
>TRBJ2-1|NA|NA|TRBV30
TGTGCCTGGATATCCCTCCCACTAGATAATGAGCAGTTCTTC
CAWISLPLDNEQFF
>TRBJ1-2|NA|NA|TRBV6-6
TGTGCCAGCAGGCCTGACAGCCCTTACTCCCATGGCTACACCTTC
CASRPDSPYSHGYTF
>TRBJ2-5|NA|TRBD1|TRBV29-1
TGCAGCGGGACAGGGGGCCGGGAGACCCAGTACTTC
CSGTGGRETQYF
>TRBJ1-4|NA|TRBD1|TRBV5-4
TGTGCCAGCAGCCAGACAGGGGGCGGTGAAAAACTGTTTTTT
CASSQTGGGEKLFF
>TRBJ1-2|NA|TRBD1|TRBV27
TGTGCCAGCAGAGGGACAGCATCTAACTATGGCTACACCTTC
CASRGTASNYGYTF
>TRBJ2-6|NA|TRBD1|TRBV18
TGTGCCAGCTCACCCCGTTCGACAGGGCATGGGGCCAACGTCCTGACTTTC
CASSPRSTGHGANVLTF
>TRBJ1-1|NA|NA|TRBV28
TGTGCCAGCAGCAAGGGACAAATCACTGAAGCTTTCTTT
CASSKGQITEAFF
>TRBJ1-1|NA|NA|TRBV6-5
TGTGCCAGCAGTTATGGGGGAGGGACTGAAGCTTTCTTT
CASSYGGGTEAFF
>TRBJ2-1|NA|NA|TRBV21-1
TGTGCCAGCAGACAGGTGGGCTACAATGAGCAGTTCTTC
CASRQVGYNEQFF
>TRBJ2-7|NA|NA|TRBV4-3
TGCGCCAGCAGCCAAGATGAGTCTAGCAGCTACGAGCAGTACTTC
CASSQDESSSYEQYF